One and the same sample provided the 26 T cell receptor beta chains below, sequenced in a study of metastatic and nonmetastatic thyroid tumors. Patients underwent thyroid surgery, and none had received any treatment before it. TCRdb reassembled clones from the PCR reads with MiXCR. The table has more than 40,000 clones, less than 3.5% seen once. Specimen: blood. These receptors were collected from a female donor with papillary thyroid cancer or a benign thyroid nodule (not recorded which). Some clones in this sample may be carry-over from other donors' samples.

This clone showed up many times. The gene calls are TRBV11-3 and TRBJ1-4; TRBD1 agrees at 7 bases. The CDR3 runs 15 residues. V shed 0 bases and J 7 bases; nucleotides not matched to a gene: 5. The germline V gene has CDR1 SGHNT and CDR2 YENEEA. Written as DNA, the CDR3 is TGTGCCAGCAGCTTAGAAGGCCAGGGGGTTGAAAAACTGTTTTTT. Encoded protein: CASSLEGQGVEKLFF.

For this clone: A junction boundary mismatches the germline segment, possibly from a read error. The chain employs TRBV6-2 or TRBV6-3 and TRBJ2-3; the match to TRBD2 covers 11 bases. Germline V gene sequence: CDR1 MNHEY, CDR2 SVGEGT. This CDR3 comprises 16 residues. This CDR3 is CASQLGLAESTDTQYF. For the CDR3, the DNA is TGTGCCAGCCAGCTGGGACTAGCGGAAAGCACCGATACGCAGTATTTT.

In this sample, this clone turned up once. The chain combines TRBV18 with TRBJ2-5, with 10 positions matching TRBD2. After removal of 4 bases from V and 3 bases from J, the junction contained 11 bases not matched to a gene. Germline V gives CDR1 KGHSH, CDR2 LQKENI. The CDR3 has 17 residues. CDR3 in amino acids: CASSRHVSGGAKETQYF. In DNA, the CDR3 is TGTGCCAGCTCACGACACGTCAGCGGGGGGGCAAAAGAGACCCAGTACTTC. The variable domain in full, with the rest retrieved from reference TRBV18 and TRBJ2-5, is NAGVMQNPRHLVRRRGQEARLRCSPMKGHSHVYWYRQLPEEGLKFMVYLQKENIIDESGMPKERFSAEFPKEGPSILRIQQVVRGDSAAYFCASSRHVSGGAKETQYFGPGTRLLVL.

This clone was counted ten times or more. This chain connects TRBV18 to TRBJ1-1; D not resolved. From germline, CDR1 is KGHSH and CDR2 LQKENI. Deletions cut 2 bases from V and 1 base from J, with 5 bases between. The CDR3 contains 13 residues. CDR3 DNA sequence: TGTGCCAGCTCACCAGTTGAGAACACTGAAGCTTTCTTT. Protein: CASSPVENTEAFF.

The CDR3: CASSDSSGGAGTQYF. The DNA for the CDR3 is TGTGCCAGCAGTGACTCTAGCGGGGGGGCAGGTACGCAGTATTTT. V and J are TRBV6-4 and TRBJ2-3; TRBD2 matches 11 bases. The germline gives CDR1 MRHNA, CDR2 SNTAGT. This CDR3 is built from 15 residues. V gave up 0 bases and J gave up 8 bases; unmatched junction bases: 4.

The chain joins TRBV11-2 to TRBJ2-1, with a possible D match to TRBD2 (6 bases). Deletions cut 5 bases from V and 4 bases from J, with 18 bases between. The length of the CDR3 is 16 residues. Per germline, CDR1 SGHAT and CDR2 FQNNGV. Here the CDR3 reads CASSPHGGLLYNEQFF. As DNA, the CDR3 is TGTGCCAGCAGCCCGCACGGGGGACTCCTATACAATGAGCAGTTCTTC.

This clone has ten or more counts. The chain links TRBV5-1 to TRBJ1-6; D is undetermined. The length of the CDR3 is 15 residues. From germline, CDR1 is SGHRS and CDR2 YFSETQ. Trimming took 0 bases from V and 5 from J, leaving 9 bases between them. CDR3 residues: CASSLAGGDNSPLHF. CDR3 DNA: TGCGCCAGCAGCTTGGCTGGCGGGGATAATTCACCCCTCCACTTT.

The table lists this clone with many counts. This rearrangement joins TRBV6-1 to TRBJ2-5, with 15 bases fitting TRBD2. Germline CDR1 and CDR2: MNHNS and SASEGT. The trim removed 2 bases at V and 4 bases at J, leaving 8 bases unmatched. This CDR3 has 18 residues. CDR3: CASSEWSGLAGGRETQYF. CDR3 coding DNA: TGTGCCAGCAGTGAATGGTCTGGACTAGCGGGAGGGCGAGAGACCCAGTACTTC.

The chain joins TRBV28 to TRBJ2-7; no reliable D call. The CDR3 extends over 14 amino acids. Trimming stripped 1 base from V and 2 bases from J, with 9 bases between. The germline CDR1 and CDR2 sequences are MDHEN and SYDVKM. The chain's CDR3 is CASSLSPAAYEQYF. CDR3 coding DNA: TGTGCCAGCAGTTTATCCCCGGCCGCCTACGAGCAGTACTTC. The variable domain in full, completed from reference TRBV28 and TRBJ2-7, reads DVKVTQSSRYLVKRTGEKVFLECVQDMDHENMFWYRQDPGLGLRLIYFSYDVKMKEKGDIPEGYSVSREKKERFSLILESASTNQTSMYLCASSLSPAAYEQYFGPGTRLTVT.

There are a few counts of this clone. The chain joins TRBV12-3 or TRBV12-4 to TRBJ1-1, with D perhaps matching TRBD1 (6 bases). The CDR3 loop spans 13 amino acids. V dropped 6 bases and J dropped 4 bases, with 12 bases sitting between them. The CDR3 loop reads CASRNRVGTEAFF. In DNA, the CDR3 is TGTGCCAGCAGGAACAGGGTAGGCACTGAAGCTTTCTTT.

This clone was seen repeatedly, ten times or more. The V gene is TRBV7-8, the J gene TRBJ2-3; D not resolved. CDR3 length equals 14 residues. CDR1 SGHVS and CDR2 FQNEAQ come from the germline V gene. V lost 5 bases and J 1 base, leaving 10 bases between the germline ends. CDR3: CASSLSGGTDTQYF. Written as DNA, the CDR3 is TGTGCCAGCAGCCTCTCGGGCGGCACAGATACGCAGTATTTT. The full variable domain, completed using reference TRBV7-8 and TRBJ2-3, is GAGVSQSPRYKVAKRGQDVALRCDPISGHVSLFWYQQALGQGPEFLTYFQNEAQLDKSGLPSDRFFAERPEGSVSTLKIQRTQQEDSAVYLCASSLSGGTDTQYFGPGTRLTVL.

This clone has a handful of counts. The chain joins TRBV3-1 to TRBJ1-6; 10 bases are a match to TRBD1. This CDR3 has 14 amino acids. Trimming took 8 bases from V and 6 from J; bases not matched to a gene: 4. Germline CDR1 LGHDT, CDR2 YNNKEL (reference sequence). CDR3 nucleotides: TGTGCCAGCCGGGGGACAGGGGTTAATTCACCCCTCCACTTT. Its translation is CASRGTGVNSPLHF. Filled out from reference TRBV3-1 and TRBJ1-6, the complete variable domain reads DTAVSQTPKYLVTQMGNDKSIKCEQNLGHDTMYWYKQDSKKFLKIMFSYNNKELIINETVPNRFSPKSPDKAHLNLHINSLELGDSAVYFCASRGTGVNSPLHFGNGTRLTVT.

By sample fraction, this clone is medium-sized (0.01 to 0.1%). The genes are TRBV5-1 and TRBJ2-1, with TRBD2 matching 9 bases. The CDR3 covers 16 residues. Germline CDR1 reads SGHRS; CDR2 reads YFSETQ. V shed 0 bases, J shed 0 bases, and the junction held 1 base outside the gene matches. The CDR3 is CASSLGLAVSYNEQFF. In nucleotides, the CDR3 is TGCGCCAGCAGCTTGGGACTAGCGGTCTCCTACAATGAGCAGTTCTTC.

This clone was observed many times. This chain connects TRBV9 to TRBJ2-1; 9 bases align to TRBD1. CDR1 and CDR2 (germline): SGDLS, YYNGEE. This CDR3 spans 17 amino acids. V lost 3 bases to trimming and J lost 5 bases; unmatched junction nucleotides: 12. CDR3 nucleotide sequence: TGTGCCAGCAGCGATCCGCTAGACAGGGGGAGCGACAATGAGCAGTTCTTC. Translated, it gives CASSDPLDRGSDNEQFF.

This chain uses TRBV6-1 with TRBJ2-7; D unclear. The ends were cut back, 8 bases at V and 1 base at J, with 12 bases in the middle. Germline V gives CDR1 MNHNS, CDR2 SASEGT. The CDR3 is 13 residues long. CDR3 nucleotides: TGTGCCAGCTTAAGGGATTCTTCCTACGAGCAGTACTTC. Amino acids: CASLRDSSYEQYF.

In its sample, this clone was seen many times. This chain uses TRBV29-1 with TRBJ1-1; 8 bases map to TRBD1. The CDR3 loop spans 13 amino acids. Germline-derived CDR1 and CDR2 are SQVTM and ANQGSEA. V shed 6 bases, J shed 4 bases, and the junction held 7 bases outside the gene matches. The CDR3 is CSVVGTGGTEAFF. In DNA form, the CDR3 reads TGCAGCGTCGTAGGCACAGGGGGCACTGAAGCTTTCTTT. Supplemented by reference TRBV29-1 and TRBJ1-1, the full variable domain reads SAVISQKPSRDICQRGTSLTIQCQVDSQVTMMFWYRQQPGQSLTLIATANQGSEATYESGFVIDKFPISRPNLTFSTLTVSNMSPEDSSIYLCSVVGTGGTEAFFGQGTRLTVV.

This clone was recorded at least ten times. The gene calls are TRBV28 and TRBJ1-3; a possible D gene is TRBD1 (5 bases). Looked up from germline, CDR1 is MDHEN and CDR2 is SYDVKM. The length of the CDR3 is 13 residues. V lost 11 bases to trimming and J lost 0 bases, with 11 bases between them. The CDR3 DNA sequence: TGTGCCGGTCAGACAGTCTCTGGAAACACCATATATTTT. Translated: CAGQTVSGNTIYF.

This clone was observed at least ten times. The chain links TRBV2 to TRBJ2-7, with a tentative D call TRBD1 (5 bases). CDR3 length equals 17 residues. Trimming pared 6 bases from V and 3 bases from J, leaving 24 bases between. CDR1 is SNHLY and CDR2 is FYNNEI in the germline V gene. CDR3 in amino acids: CASSRAPGLSSRYEQYF. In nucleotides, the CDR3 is TGTGCCAGCAGCCGCGCCCCAGGGCTAAGCTCTCGCTACGAGCAGTACTTC.

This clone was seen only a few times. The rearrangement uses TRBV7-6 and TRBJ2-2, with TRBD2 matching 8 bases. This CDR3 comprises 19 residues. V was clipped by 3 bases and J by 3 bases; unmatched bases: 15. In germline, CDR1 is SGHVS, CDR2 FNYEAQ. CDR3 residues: CASSFALSGSSRDTGELFF. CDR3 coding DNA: TGTGCCAGCAGCTTCGCCCTGAGCGGGAGCTCTCGGGACACCGGGGAGCTGTTTTTT.

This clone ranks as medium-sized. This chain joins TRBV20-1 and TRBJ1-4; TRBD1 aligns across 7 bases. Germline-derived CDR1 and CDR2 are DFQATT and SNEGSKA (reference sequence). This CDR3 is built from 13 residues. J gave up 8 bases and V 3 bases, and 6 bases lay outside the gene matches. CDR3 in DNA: TGCAGTGCTAGGAAGGGGGCACGAGAAAAACTGTTTTTT. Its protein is CSARKGAREKLFF.

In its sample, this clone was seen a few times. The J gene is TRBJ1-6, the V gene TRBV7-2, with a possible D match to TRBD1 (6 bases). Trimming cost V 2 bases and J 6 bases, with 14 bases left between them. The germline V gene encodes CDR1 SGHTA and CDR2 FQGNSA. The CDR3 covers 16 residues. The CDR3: CASSLFAGAGNSPLHF. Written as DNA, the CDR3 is TGTGCCAGCAGCTTATTTGCAGGGGCGGGTAATTCACCCCTCCACTTT.

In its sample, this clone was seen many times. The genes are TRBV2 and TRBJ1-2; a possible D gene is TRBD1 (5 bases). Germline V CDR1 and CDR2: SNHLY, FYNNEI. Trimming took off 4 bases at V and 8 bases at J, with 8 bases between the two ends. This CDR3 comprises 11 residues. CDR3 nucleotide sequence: TGTGCCAGCAGTGCAGGGTTAGGCTACACCTTC. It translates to CASSAGLGYTF.

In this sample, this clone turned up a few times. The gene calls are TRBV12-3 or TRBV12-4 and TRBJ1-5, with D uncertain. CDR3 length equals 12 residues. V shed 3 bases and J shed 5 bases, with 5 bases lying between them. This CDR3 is CASSFRDQPQHF. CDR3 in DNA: TGTGCCAGCAGTTTTCGGGATCAGCCCCAGCATTTT.

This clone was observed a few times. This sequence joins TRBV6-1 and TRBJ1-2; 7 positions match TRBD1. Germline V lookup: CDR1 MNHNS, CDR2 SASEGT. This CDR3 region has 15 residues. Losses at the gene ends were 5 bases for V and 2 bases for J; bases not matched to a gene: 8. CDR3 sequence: CASSPLGQFNYGYTF. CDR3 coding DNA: TGTGCCAGCAGTCCTCTGGGACAGTTCAACTATGGCTACACCTTC.

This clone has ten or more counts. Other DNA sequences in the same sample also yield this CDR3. CDR3 protein: CASTKGDGHNEQFF. The CDR3 DNA follows: TGTGCCAGCACTAAAGGGGACGGCCACAATGAGCAGTTCTTC. The V call is TRBV3-1, the J call TRBJ2-1, with D possibly being TRBD1 or TRBD2 (5 bases each). V lost 7 bases, J lost 5 bases, and 15 bases lay in between. The CDR3 loop spans 14 amino acids. CDR1 and CDR2 from the germline V gene are LGHDT and YNNKEL (reference sequence).

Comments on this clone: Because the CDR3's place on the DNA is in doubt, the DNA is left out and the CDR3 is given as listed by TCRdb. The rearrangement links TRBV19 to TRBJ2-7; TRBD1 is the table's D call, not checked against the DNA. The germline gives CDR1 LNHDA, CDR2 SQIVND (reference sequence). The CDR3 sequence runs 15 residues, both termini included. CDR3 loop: CASSIVGQGNYEHYF.